The sequence of this T cell receptor beta chain was determined in a study of molecular identifiers for immune sequencing clone quantification. From the PCR reads, TCRdb called clonotypes with MiXCR, one entry per CDR3 protein. Altogether about 630,000 distinct CDR3 sequences are present, 25% being singletons, with the ten largest covering about 0.81%. Naive CD8 T cells were picked out by sorting for CD8+CD4-CCR7+CD45RA+. Remarks on this clonotype: Since a much larger clone is just one base distant, this may be a read error.

The CDR3 contains 14 residues. From germline, CDR1 is LGHNA and CDR2 YSLEER. The rearrangement joins TRBV4-3 to TRBJ1-1; 7 bases are shared with TRBD1. The receptor was derived from a human donor in good health. Some libraries in this study had Jurkat cell RNA spiked in. The sample was naive CD8+ T cells from blood, with Jurkat cell RNA spiked in. Subset in this sample: FACS-sorted CD8+CD4-CCR7+CD45RA+ naive T cells. The CDR3 sequence: CTSSQNQGVAEAFF. The CDR3 DNA reads TGCACCAGCAGCCAGAACCAGGGGGTCGCTGAAGCTTTCTTT.